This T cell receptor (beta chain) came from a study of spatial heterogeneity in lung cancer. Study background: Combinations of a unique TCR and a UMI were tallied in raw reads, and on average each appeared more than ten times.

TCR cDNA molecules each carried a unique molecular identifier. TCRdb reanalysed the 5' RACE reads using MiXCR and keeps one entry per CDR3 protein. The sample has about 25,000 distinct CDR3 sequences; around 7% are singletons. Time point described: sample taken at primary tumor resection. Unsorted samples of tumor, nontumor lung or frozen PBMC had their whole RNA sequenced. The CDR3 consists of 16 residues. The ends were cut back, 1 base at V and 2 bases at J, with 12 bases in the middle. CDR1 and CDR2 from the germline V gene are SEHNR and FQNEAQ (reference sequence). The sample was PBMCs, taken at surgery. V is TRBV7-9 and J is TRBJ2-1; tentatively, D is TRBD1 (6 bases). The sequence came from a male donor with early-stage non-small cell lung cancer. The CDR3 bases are TGTGCCAGCAGCTTAGGTAGGGGGTTCGCCTACAATGAGCAGTTCTTC. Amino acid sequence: CASSLGRGFAYNEQFF.